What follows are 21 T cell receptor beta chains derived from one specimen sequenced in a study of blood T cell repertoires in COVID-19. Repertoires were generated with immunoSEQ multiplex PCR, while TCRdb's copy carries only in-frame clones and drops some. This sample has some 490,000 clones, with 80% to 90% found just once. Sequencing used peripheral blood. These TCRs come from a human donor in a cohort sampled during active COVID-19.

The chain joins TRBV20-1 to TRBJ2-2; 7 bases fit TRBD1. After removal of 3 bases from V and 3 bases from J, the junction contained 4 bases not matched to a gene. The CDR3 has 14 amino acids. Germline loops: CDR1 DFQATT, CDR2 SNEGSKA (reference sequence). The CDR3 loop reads CSASRQGHTGELFF. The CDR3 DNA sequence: TGCAGTGCTAGTAGACAGGGTCACACCGGGGAGCTGTTTTTT.

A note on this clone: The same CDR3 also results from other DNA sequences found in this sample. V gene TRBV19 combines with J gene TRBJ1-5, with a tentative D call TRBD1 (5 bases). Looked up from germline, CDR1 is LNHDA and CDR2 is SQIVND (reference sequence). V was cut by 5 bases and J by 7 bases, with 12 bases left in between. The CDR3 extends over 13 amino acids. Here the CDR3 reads CASSPQGDQPQHF. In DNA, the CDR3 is TGTGCCAGTAGTCCGCAGGGTGACCAGCCCCAGCATTTT.

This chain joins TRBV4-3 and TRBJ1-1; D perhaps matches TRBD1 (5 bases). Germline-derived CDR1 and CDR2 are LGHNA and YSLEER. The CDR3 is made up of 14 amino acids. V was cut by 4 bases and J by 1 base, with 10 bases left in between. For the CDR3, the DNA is TGCGCCAGCAGCCTAGGGGAATGGAACACTGAAGCTTTCTTT. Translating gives CASSLGEWNTEAFF.

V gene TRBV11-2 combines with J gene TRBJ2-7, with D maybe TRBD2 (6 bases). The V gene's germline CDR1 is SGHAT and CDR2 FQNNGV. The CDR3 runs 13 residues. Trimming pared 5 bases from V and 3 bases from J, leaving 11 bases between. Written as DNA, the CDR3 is TGTGCCAGCAGCAAGACTAGGGACTACGAGCAGTACTTC. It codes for CASSKTRDYEQYF.

CDR3 DNA: TGTGCCAGCAGCCCCCGACTAGCGGGGGACGGAACCCAGTACTTC. It is translated as CASSPRLAGDGTQYF. This chain links TRBV7-2 with TRBJ2-5; TRBD2 aligns across 12 bases. The CDR3 consists of 15 residues. Germline loops: CDR1 SGHTA, CDR2 FQGNSA. After removal of 5 bases from V and 8 bases from J, the junction contained 9 bases not matched to a gene.

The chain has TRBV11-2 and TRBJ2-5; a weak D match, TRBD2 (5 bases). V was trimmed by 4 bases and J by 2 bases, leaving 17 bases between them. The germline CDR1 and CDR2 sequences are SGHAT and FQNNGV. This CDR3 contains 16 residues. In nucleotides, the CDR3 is TGTGCCAGCAGCTCGGACTCGGCGCCACGTCAAGAGACCCAGTACTTC. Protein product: CASSSDSAPRQETQYF.

CDR3 region: CASSYTLPVNEQFF. The CDR3 coding sequence is TGTGCCAGCAGTTACACCCTGCCAGTCAATGAGCAGTTCTTC. The V and J genes are TRBV6-2 or TRBV6-3 and TRBJ2-1; no firm D call. V lost 2 bases, J lost 6 bases, and 11 bases lay in between. Germline CDR1 reads MNHEY; CDR2 reads SVGEGT. The CDR3 length is 14 residues.

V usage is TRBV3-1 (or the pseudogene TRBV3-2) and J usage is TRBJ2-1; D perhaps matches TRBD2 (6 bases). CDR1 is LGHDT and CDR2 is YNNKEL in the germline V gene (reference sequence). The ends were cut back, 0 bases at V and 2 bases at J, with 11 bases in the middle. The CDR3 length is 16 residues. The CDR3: CASSQEPGVPYNEQFF. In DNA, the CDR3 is TGTGCCAGCAGCCAAGAACCGGGAGTACCCTACAATGAGCAGTTCTTC.

This chain's CDR3 is CASSPREFTDTQYF. The CDR3 DNA sequence: TGTGCCAGCAGCCCCCGGGAGTTCACAGATACGCAGTATTTT. The gene calls are TRBV3-1 (or the pseudogene TRBV3-2) and TRBJ2-3, with D possibly TRBD2 on 6 matching bases. The CDR3 runs to 14 residues. Per germline, CDR1 LGHDT and CDR2 YNNKEL (reference sequence). Between the trimmed V and J ends, which lost 4 bases and 2 bases, there was a span of 10 bases.

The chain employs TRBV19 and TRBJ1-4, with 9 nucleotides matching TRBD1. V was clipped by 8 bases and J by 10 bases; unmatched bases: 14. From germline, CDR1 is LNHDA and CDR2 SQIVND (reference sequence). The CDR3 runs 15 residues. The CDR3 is CASRPRDRAGGKLFF. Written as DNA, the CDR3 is TGTGCCAGTCGCCCCCGGGACAGGGCCGGCGGAAAACTGTTTTTT.

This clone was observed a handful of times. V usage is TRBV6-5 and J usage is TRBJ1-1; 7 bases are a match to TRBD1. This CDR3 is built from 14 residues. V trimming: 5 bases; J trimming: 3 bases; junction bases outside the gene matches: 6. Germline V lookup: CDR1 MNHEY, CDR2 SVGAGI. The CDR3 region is CASSRGGMDTEAFF. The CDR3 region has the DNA TGTGCCAGCAGTCGAGGGGGCATGGACACTGAAGCTTTCTTT.

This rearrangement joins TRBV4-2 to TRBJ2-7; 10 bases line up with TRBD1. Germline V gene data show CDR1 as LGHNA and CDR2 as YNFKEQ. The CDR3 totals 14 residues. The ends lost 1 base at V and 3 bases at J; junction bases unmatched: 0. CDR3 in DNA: TGTGCCAGCAGCCAAGGGGACAGGGGCTACGAGCAGTACTTC. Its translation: CASSQGDRGYEQYF.

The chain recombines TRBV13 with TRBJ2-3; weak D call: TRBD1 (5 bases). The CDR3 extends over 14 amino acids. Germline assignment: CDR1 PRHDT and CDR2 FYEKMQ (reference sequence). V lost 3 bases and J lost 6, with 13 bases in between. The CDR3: CASSFRTLGDTQYF. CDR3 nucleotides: TGTGCCAGCAGCTTTAGGACATTAGGGGATACGCAGTATTTT. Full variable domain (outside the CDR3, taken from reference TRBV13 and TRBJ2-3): AAGVIQSPRHLIKEKRETATLKCYPIPRHDTVYWYQQGPGQDPQFLISFYEKMQSDKGSIPDRFSAQQFSDYHSELNMSSLELGDSALYFCASSFRTLGDTQYFGPGTRLTVL.

The CDR3 is CASSFRGGDSPLHF. CDR3 DNA sequence: TGTGCCAGCAGCTTTCGAGGGGGGGATTCACCCCTCCACTTT. V is TRBV5-5 and J is TRBJ1-6, with a weak D call TRBD1 (6 bases). Deletions cut 2 bases from V and 8 bases from J, with 11 bases between. There are 14 residues in the CDR3. CDR1 SGHKS and CDR2 YYEKEE come from the germline V gene (reference sequence).

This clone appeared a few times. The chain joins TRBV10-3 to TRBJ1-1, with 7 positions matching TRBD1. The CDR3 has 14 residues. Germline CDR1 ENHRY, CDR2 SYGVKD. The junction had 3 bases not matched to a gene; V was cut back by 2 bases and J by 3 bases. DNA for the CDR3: TGTGCCATCAGTGAGGACAGGGCTTACACTGAAGCTTTCTTT. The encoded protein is CAISEDRAYTEAFF.

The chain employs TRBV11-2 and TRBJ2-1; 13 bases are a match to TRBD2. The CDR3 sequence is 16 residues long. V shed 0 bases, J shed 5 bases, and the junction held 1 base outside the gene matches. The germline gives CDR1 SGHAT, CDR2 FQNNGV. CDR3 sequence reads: CASSLEGLAGNNEQFF. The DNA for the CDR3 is TGTGCCAGCAGCTTAGAGGGACTAGCGGGGAACAATGAGCAGTTCTTC.

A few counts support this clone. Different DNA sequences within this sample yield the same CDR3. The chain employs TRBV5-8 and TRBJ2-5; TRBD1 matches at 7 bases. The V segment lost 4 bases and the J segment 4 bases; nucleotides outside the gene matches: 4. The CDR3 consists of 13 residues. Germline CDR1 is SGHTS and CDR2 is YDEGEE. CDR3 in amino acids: CASSRDRGETQYF. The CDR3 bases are TGTGCCAGCAGCCGGGACAGAGGAGAGACCCAGTACTTC.

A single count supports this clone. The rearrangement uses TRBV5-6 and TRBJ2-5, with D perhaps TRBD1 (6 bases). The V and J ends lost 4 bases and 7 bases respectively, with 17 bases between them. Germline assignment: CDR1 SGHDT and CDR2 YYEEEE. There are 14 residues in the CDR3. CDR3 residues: CASSPRLGAGTQYF. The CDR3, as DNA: TGTGCCAGCAGCCCGAGACTGGGGGCGGGGACCCAGTACTTC.

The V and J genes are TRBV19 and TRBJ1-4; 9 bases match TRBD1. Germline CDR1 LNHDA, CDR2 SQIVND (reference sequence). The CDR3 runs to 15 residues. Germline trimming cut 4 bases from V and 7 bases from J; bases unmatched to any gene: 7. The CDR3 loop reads CASSRGQGIREKLFF. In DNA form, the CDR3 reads TGTGCCAGTAGTAGGGGACAGGGAATTCGTGAAAAACTGTTTTTT.

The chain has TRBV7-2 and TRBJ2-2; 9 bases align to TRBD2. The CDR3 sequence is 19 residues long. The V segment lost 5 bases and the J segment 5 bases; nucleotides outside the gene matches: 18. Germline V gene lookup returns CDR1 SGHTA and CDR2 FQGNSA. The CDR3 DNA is TGTGCCAGCAGCCCCCTCGGCGGGGGCGGGAGGGCCTTTACCGGGGAGCTGTTTTTT. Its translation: CASSPLGGGGRAFTGELFF.

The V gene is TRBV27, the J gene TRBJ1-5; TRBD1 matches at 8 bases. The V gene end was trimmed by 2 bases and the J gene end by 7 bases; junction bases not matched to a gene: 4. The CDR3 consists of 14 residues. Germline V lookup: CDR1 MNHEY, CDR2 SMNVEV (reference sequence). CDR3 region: CASSLGQGRQPQHF. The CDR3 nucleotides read TGTGCCAGCAGTTTAGGACAGGGACGACAGCCCCAGCATTTT.